Described below is a single TCR beta chain sequence and its context. The record originates from a study of cytomegalovirus exposure and HLA in healthy donors. For the study at large: Ancestry clustering placed more than 65% of under 450 genotyped donors in the Caucasian-associated cluster.

Vbeta (60) and Jbeta (13) primers were used in the PCR. TCRdb keeps only in-frame clones here, not all; method: immunoSEQ multiplex PCR. The table shows approximately 110,000 clones, with approximately 69% occurring only once. Germline V lookup: CDR1 SGHTA, CDR2 FQGNSA. The CDR3 covers 13 residues. The sequenced material came from PBMCs. The receptor's source is a man younger than 40 in good health and CMV-seronegative. V gene TRBV7-2 combines with J gene TRBJ2-5; the D gene is possibly TRBD1 (5 bases). The J call may be incorrect, as the DNA end agrees better with TRBJ2-7. The CDR3 here is CASSPRDRYEQYF. In DNA form, the CDR3 reads TGTGCCAGCAGCCCGCGCGACAGATACGAGCAGTACTTC.